This TCR beta chain stems from a study of cytomegalovirus exposure and HLA in healthy donors. General study findings and limits: In a later analysis, donors in an Asian-associated ancestry cluster reportedly had fewer N-insertions in productive TCRs than the cohort mean. As was reported, the classifier diagnosed cytomegalovirus status with high specificity and sensitivity. Sequencing likely caused a cluster of highly shared sequence variants.

This clone was counted only a few times. Its antigen is as yet unknown. The V and J ends lost 0 bases and 6 bases, in that order; junction bases with no gene match: 6. This CDR3 contains 15 residues. Germline loops: CDR1 SGHRS, CDR2 YFSETQ. The PCR ran on 60 Vbeta and 13 Jbeta primers. In the original workflow: Unique TCR beta chains numbered about 79 million in a later analysis, with roughly 11 million shared. Sequenced by immunoSEQ multiplex PCR; TCRdb stores in-frame clones only, minus some. That table is the source of V, J and clone size, and D and trimming were worked out from the DNA. Here the sample spans about 150,000 clones, more than 9.5% being singletons.

This receptor was obtained from a man aged 50-59 years in good health and CMV-seronegative. This rearrangement joins TRBV5-1 to TRBJ2-3; the match to TRBD2 covers 8 bases. Sequencing was carried out using PBMCs. The CDR3 loop is CASSLAGLVGDTQYF. CDR3 DNA sequence: TGCGCCAGCAGCTTGGCGGGACTAGTTGGCGATACGCAGTATTTT.